This entry concerns a single TCR beta chain. Its specificity is not known. Isolated RNA was reverse transcribed into cDNA used as the sequencing template. Method: immunoSEQ multiplex PCR; TCRdb's copy keeps in-frame clones and lacks some. The table has roughly 64,000 clones, around 44% seen once. The entry originates in a study of CD8+ T cells in alopecia areata. Broader study findings: Normal skin's resident alphabeta T cells are sequenced alongside lesional scalp T cells. Affected scalp, especially in alopecia totalis/universalis, had a higher clonality than normal scalp did.

Peripheral blood and lesional scalp punch biopsies came from alopecia areata patients. CD4+ and CD8+ T cells were sorted from PBMCs. In germline, CDR1 is MNHNY, CDR2 SVGAGI (reference sequence). The CDR3 contains 15 residues. The V segment lost 3 bases and the J segment 2 bases; nucleotides outside the gene matches: 4. Sequencing was carried out using NKG2D-low CD8+ T cells sorted from blood. The sequence came from a human donor with alopecia areata. The rearrangement links TRBV6-6 to TRBJ2-1, with 7 positions matching TRBD2. Written as DNA, the CDR3 is TGTGCCAGCAGTTATTATCGGGAGGCCTACAATGAGCAGTTCTTC. It is translated as CASSYYREAYNEQFF.